The TCR beta chain described here comes from a study of regulatory T cells in long-lasting Graves disease. Time point meaning: persistent/refractory GD, antithyroid drugs over 5 years with positive TRAb. Following extraction of RNA from PBMCs, that RNA was used to make the TCR library. This clonotype has at least ten counts. The ends lost 5 bases at V and 4 bases at J; junction bases unmatched: 8. Germline lookup yields CDR1 SGHNT and CDR2 YENEEA. The CDR3 loop spans 16 amino acids. To make TCR beta libraries, researchers used iRepertoire HTBI primers and Arm-PCR of CDR3 regions. One entry per CDR3 protein results from TCRdb running MiXCR on the multiplex PCR reads. The sample lists a few hundred thousand distinct CDR3 sequences; 20% to 25% were seen once.

J is TRBJ2-6 and V is TRBV11-3, with 7 bases aligning to TRBD2. The sequence was collected from a female donor with Graves disease. The sample consisted of peripheral blood mononuclear cells (PBMCs), taken when the disease was refractory, from a patient treated with antithyroid drugs. The CDR3 loop reads CASSARGVGGANVLTF. CDR3 nucleotides: TGTGCCAGCAGCGCCCGGGGGGTTGGCGGGGCCAACGTCCTGACTTTC.